The 20 T cell receptor beta chains reported below all come from one sample, sequenced in a study of cytomegalovirus exposure and HLA in healthy donors (dated by TCRdb to 2016 to 2017). Library construction relied on the immunoSEQ multiplex PCR assay. A mixture of 60 forward primers for TCR Vbeta segments and 13 reverse primers for TCR Jbeta segments was used in the multiplex PCR. The table was pulled from immuneACCESS by TCRdb, which kept in-frame rearrangements only. Such tables lose some clones; where checked, under half of the loss comes from unresolved V genes, and the rest has no known cause. This sample is represented by under 200,000 clones; roughly 90% of them were singletons. The ten largest clones represent around 0.99% of the sample. Material: PBMCs. These receptors all stem from a boy younger than 10 in good health and CMV-seronegative.

The chain combines TRBV7-8 with TRBJ2-2, with 7 bases aligning to TRBD2. Trimming took 5 bases from V and 4 from J; bases not matched to a gene: 13. From germline, CDR1 is SGHVS and CDR2 FQNEAQ. The CDR3 runs to 17 residues. The CDR3 loop is CASSPSLRTSPTGELFF. In DNA, the CDR3 is TGTGCCAGCAGCCCATCGTTAAGGACTAGTCCCACCGGGGAGCTGTTTTTT.

This clone was detected only once. The chain has TRBV7-7 and TRBJ2-1, with D maybe TRBD2 (6 bases). Germline CDR1 is SSHAT and CDR2 is FNYEAQ (reference sequence). Trimming took 5 bases from V and 8 from J, leaving 13 bases between them. This CDR3 spans 13 amino acids. CDR3 nucleotide sequence: TGTGCCAGCAGCCCGGCCAGGGAGGATGAGCAGTTCTTC. This translates into CASSPAREDEQFF.

CDR3 loop: CATEGGQTFNYGYTF. For the CDR3, the DNA is TGTGCCACCGAAGGGGGACAGACTTTTAACTATGGCTACACCTTC. The chain joins TRBV9 to TRBJ1-2; 7 bases are a match to TRBD1. Germline CDR1 reads SGDLS; CDR2 reads YYNGEE. The length of the CDR3 is 15 residues. With V trimmed by 9 bases and J by 1 base, 12 bases remained unmatched.

V is TRBV19 and J is TRBJ2-2; the match to TRBD2 covers 7 bases. V lost 1 base to trimming and J lost 4 bases; unmatched junction nucleotides: 3. This CDR3 contains 15 residues. Per the germline V gene, CDR1 is LNHDA and CDR2 is SQIVND (reference sequence). CDR3 sequence reads: CASSIAASGTGELFF. The DNA of the CDR3 is TGTGCCAGTAGTATAGCGGCTAGCGGCACCGGGGAGCTGTTTTTT.

The chain has TRBV13 and TRBJ1-1; a weak D match, TRBD1 (6 bases). V was cut by 5 bases and J by 2 bases, with 15 bases left in between. The CDR3 is 15 amino acids. Germline loops: CDR1 PRHDT, CDR2 FYEKMQ (reference sequence). The CDR3 DNA reads TGTGCCAGCAGCCCCTTTGGACAGCCTAACACTGAAGCTTTCTTT. Translated: CASSPFGQPNTEAFF.

V is TRBV9 and J is TRBJ2-3; weak D call: TRBD1 (6 bases). Per the germline V gene, CDR1 is SGDLS and CDR2 is YYNGEE. CDR3 length: 14 residues. The V end was cut by 6 bases, the J end by 1 base, with 12 bases between. In DNA form, the CDR3 reads TGTGCCAGCACCTCAGGGGTGGGCACAGATACGCAGTATTTT. The encoded protein is CASTSGVGTDTQYF.

This chain links TRBV7-9 with TRBJ1-4; D unclear. The CDR3 spans 13 residues. Between the trimmed V and J ends, which lost 5 bases and 5 bases, there was a span of 9 bases. Germline values: CDR1 SEHNR, CDR2 FQNEAQ (reference sequence). In DNA form, the CDR3 reads TGTGCCAGCAGCCCCCCGTTAAATGAAAAACTGTTTTTT. It specifies CASSPPLNEKLFF.

The CDR3 DNA reads as TGTGCCAGCAGCCCTCAGGGCCCCATCTACGAGCAGTACTTC. As protein: CASSPQGPIYEQYF. V and J are TRBV27 and TRBJ2-7, with a weak D call TRBD1 (5 bases). Germline V CDR1 and CDR2: MNHEY, SMNVEV (reference sequence). The ends were cut back, 6 bases at V and 3 bases at J, with 15 bases in the middle. The CDR3 is 14 amino acids.

The chain uses TRBV7-3 and TRBJ2-2; TRBD2 aligns across 10 bases. The germline V gene has CDR1 SGHTA and CDR2 FQGTGA. V trimming: 1 base; J trimming: 5 bases; junction bases outside the gene matches: 4. The CDR3 is made up of 16 amino acids. The CDR3 protein is CASSLIAGGQTGELFF. The DNA for the CDR3 is TGTGCCAGCAGCTTAATAGCGGGGGGCCAAACCGGGGAGCTGTTTTTT. Together with reference TRBV7-3 and TRBJ2-2, the CDR3 gives the full variable domain: GAGVSQTPSNKVTEKGKYVELRCDPISGHTALYWYRQSLGQGPEFLIYFQGTGAADDSGLPNDRFFAVRPEGSVSTLKIQRTERGDSAVYLCASSLIAGGQTGELFFGEGSRLTVL.

This clone was counted between two and nine times. This chain joins TRBV30 and TRBJ1-3; possible D gene TRBD1, 5 bases. The CDR3 length is 14 residues. Germline CDR1 GTSNPN, CDR2 SVGIG (reference sequence). V lost 3 bases and J lost 2, with 11 bases in between. The CDR3 coding sequence is TGTGCCTGGAGCCCAGGGTTACCTGGAAACACCATATATTTT. This sequence encodes CAWSPGLPGNTIYF.

The sample holds one count of this clone. The chain recombines TRBV29-1 with TRBJ2-3, with TRBD2 matching over 14 bases. V lost 6 bases and J lost 5; bases outside the gene matches: 10. CDR3 length: 16 amino acids. Per germline, CDR1 SQVTM and CDR2 ANQGSEA. The CDR3 spells CSVGLAGGTQGDTQYF. The CDR3 bases are TGCAGCGTCGGACTAGCGGGGGGAACCCAAGGAGATACGCAGTATTTT.

V gene TRBV27 combines with J gene TRBJ2-5, with D perhaps matching TRBD2 (5 bases). The J call is doubtful: the DNA matches TRBJ2-7 better. This CDR3 contains 12 residues. Germline V gene data show CDR1 as MNHEY and CDR2 as SMNVEV (reference sequence). The CDR3 sequence is CASSSEGYEQYF. CDR3 nucleotide sequence: TGTGCCAGCAGTTCAGAGGGCTACGAGCAGTACTTC.

The V and J genes are TRBV6-4 and TRBJ2-1, with D perhaps matching TRBD1 (6 bases). Trimming shortened V by 2 bases and J by 2 bases, and 10 bases separated the two germline ends. Per the germline V gene, CDR1 is MRHNA and CDR2 is SNTAGT. This CDR3 region has 15 residues. CDR3 in DNA: TGTGCCAGCAGTGACGGCAGGGGCCCCTACAATGAGCAGTTCTTC. Translation: CASSDGRGPYNEQFF.

The rearrangement links TRBV5-4 to TRBJ2-6; 7 nucleotides align to TRBD1. Trimming took 7 bases from V and 0 from J; bases not matched to a gene: 13. The CDR3 is 18 residues long. From germline, CDR1 is SGHNT and CDR2 YYREEE (reference sequence). The CDR3 DNA is TGTGCCAGCGACCTAAATAGGGGGCGTATCTCTGGGGCCAACGTCCTGACTTTC. Translating gives CASDLNRGRISGANVLTF.

The chain carries TRBV4-1 and TRBJ2-7, with D possibly TRBD2 on 5 matching bases. The CDR3 covers 17 residues. Trimming left V 0 bases short and J 5 bases short, with 20 bases between. Germline V CDR1 and CDR2: MGHRA, YSYEKL. This chain's CDR3 is CASSQDLEASRTHEQYF. The CDR3 DNA follows: TGCGCCAGCAGCCAAGATTTGGAGGCCTCACGGACCCACGAGCAGTACTTC.

Worth noting for this clone: In the same sample, other DNA sequences code for this CDR3. This chain joins TRBV7-8 and TRBJ1-1; the D gene is possibly TRBD1 (6 bases). In germline, CDR1 is SGHVS, CDR2 FQNEAQ. The V end lost 1 base, the J end lost 5 bases, and 8 bases lay between the germline ends. The CDR3 runs to 13 residues. The CDR3 reads CASSLGGGTEAFF. CDR3 DNA: TGTGCCAGCAGCTTAGGAGGGGGAACTGAAGCTTTCTTT.

This CDR3 is CASSPPPGRGGVGTEAFF. DNA of the CDR3: TGTGCCAGCAGCCCCCCACCAGGTAGGGGGGGTGTAGGCACTGAAGCTTTCTTT. The chain links TRBV2 to TRBJ1-1; a possible D gene is TRBD1 (6 bases). The germline V and J ends were trimmed by 6 bases and 4 bases, with 27 bases remaining between them. The length of the CDR3 is 18 residues. Germline CDR1 and CDR2: SNHLY and FYNNEI.

This rearrangement joins TRBV9 to TRBJ2-2, with TRBD2 identical over 10 bases. The V gene's germline CDR1 is SGDLS and CDR2 YYNGEE. The CDR3 is made up of 18 amino acids. The ends lost 3 bases at V and 4 bases at J; junction bases unmatched: 12. CDR3 bases: TGTGCCAGCAGCGCACGCGTCAGCGGGGGGGCTTCCACCGGGGAGCTGTTTTTT. It specifies CASSARVSGGASTGELFF.

This chain uses TRBV13 with TRBJ1-5; D unresolved. Germline CDR1 is PRHDT and CDR2 is FYEKMQ (reference sequence). Trimming took off 5 bases at V and 0 bases at J, with 14 bases between the two ends. This CDR3 is 16 amino acids long. CDR3 in DNA: TGTGCCAGCAGCCAATCGGGAGAATATAGCAATCAGCCCCAGCATTTT. Translating gives CASSQSGEYSNQPQHF.

The chain has TRBV28 and TRBJ1-3; 7 nucleotides line up with TRBD1. Germline loops: CDR1 MDHEN, CDR2 SYDVKM. The CDR3 contains 14 residues. The ends lost 6 bases at V and 2 bases at J; junction bases unmatched: 4. The CDR3 DNA reads as TGTGCCAGCAGCCTGACAGGGACTGGAAACACCATATATTTT. Translated, it gives CASSLTGTGNTIYF.